This entry is about one T cell receptor (beta chain). The antigen is not known. Between the trimmed V and J ends, which lost 6 bases and 4 bases, there was a span of 10 bases. Germline CDR1 LNHDA, CDR2 SQIVND (reference sequence). The length of the CDR3 is 12 residues. The entry originates in a study of T cell responses to AZD1222 COVID-19 vaccine. Study-level findings and limits: In a largely white British group with more females than males, clonal diversity was possibly underestimated. Only a handful of people who got AZD1222 tested seropositive at baseline. The CD4 TCRs associated with vaccination extended across spike and predominated at 160-218 and 743-854.

The data were produced by immunoSEQ multiplex PCR, yet TCRdb's version contains in-frame clones alone and is incomplete. Of roughly 170,000 clones listed, about 89% are singletons. The J gene is TRBJ2-7, the V gene TRBV19; D is unresolved. The specimen was peripheral blood, collected on day 0 of AZD1222 vaccination. This sequence was found in an adult in good health. The CDR3 nucleotides are TGTGCCAGTAGCGGGCGGAGTTACGAGCAGTACTTC. Amino acid sequence: CASSGRSYEQYF.